The following is a T cell receptor (beta chain) sequence with its context. The antigen is not known. Trimming took 7 bases from V and 1 from J, leaving 10 bases between them. Per germline, CDR1 SNHLY and CDR2 FYNNEI. The CDR3 has 13 amino acids. The sample comes from a study of OX40 agonist ivuxolimab in advanced cancers. Across the study: Dose-escalation patients were diagnosed with hepatocellular carcinoma, melanoma, renal cell cancer or head and neck cancer.

Study-level results: CD4+ and CD8+ blood T cells expanded clonally by week 6 at 0.1 to 3.0 mg/kg. The 0.1-3.0 mg/kg partial responders had among the lowest clonal expansion.

The table came from immunoSEQ multiplex PCR; TCRdb's copy has only in-frame clones and leaves some out. The data contain under 50,000 clones, 88% of them singletons. The sample in question was CD4+ or CD8+ T cells sorted from blood, obtained in a trial of the OX40 agonist ivuxolimab. The source is an adult with an advanced solid tumor such as melanoma, head and neck, liver or kidney cancer. The V and J genes are TRBV2 and TRBJ2-5, with no clear D. The DNA for the CDR3 is TGTGCCAGCAATAGCCAGGCCCAAGAGACCCAGTACTTC. The encoded protein is CASNSQAQETQYF. Full variable domain (missing parts from reference TRBV2 and TRBJ2-5): EPEVTQTPSHQVTQMGQEVILRCVPISNHLYFYWYRQILGQKVEFLVSFYNNEISEKSEIFDDQFSVERPDGSNFTLKIRSTKLEDSAMYFCASNSQAQETQYFGPGTRLLVL.